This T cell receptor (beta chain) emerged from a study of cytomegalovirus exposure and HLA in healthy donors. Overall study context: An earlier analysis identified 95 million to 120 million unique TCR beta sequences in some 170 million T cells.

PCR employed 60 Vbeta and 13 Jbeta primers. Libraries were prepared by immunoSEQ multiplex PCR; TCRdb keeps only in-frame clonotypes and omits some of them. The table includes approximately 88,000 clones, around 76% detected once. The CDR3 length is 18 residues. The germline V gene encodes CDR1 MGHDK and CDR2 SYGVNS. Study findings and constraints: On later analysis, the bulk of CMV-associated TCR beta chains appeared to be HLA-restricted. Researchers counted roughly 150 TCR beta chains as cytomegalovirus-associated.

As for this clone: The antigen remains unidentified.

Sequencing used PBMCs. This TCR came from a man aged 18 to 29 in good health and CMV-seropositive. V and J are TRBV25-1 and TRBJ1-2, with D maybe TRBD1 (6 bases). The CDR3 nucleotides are TGTCGAAAGCCCAACAAGGAAGGGTGGCTCCAGGGGAACTATGGCTACACCTTC. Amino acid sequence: CRKPNKEGWLQGNYGYTF.